These 8 T cell receptor beta chains share one sample of origin, sequenced in a study of monozygotic twins with inflammatory bowel disease. TCRdb re-called the 5' RACE reads and gives one entry per CDR3 protein, without DNA. Here the sample table reports over 150,000 distinct CDR3 sequences. Sample: blood. Every receptor here comes from a human donor with ulcerative colitis or Crohn's disease, or a healthy co-twin of an affected twin (not recorded which).

The chain combines TRBV13 with TRBJ2-7. Germline lookup yields CDR1 PRHDT and CDR2 FYEKMQ (reference sequence). The CDR3 length is 14 residues. CDR3: CASSPVHASDEQYF.

The rearrangement uses TRBV7-2 and TRBJ1-3. Germline loops: CDR1 SGHTA, CDR2 FQGNSA. This CDR3 spans 15 amino acids. CDR3 sequence reads: CASSFGQAGGNTIYF.

The gene calls are TRBV3-1 and TRBJ2-4; TCRdb gives TRBD1 as the D gene, but with no DNA this cannot be confirmed. This CDR3 has 17 residues. Germline CDR1 LGHDT, CDR2 YNNKEL (reference sequence). The CDR3 reads CASSQAGQGRLGNIQYF.

This chain links TRBV10-3 with TRBJ2-7; absent DNA, TCRdb's TRBD1 call cannot be checked. The CDR3 spans 13 residues. Germline CDR1 reads ENHRY; CDR2 reads SYGVKD. CDR3 amino acids: CAISEGQINEQYF.

The V call is TRBV6-2 or TRBV6-3, the J call TRBJ2-7; the D call of TRBD1 rests on TCRdb alone, since no DNA is present to check it. CDR1 is MNHEY and CDR2 is SVGEGT in the germline V gene. The CDR3 has 16 amino acids. The CDR3 protein is CASSAYSDRGRDEQYF.

The chain links TRBV11-2 to TRBJ1-1. CDR3 size: 16 residues. From germline, CDR1 is SGHAT and CDR2 FQNNGV. The CDR3 protein is CASSHPRILSNTEAFF.

The chain uses TRBV5-1 and TRBJ2-1; TCRdb designates TRBD1, a call that cannot be tested without DNA. Germline V gives CDR1 SGHRS, CDR2 YFSETQ. The CDR3 is 15 amino acids. CDR3: CASSFPDRTYNEQFF. Full variable domain (rest looked up from reference TRBV5-1 and TRBJ2-1): KAGVTQTPRYLIKTRGQQVTLSCSPISGHRSVSWYQQTPGQGLQFLFEYFSETQRNKGNFPGRFSGRQFSNSRSEMNVSTLELGDSALYLCASSFPDRTYNEQFFGPGTRLTVL.

The rearrangement joins TRBV7-2 to TRBJ2-7; TCRdb lists TRBD2, though no DNA is available to test this call. The CDR3 spans 15 residues. From germline, CDR1 is SGHTA and CDR2 FQGNSA. The CDR3 here is CASSDSGYTTYEQYF.